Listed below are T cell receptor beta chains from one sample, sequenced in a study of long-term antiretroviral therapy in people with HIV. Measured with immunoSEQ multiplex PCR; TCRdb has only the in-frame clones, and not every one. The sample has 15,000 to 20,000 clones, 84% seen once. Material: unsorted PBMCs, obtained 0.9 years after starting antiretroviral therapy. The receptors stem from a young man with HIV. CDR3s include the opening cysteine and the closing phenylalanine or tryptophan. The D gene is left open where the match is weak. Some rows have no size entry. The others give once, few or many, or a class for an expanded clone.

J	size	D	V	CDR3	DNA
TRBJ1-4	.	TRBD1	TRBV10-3	CAITGALNEKLFF	TGTGCCATTACAGGGGCGCTTAATGAAAAACTGTTTTTT
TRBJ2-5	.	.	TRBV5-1	CASSFRVQETQYF	TGCGCCAGCAGCTTCAGAGTCCAAGAGACCCAGTACTTC
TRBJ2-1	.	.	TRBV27	CASSFGAEGNEQFF	TGTGCCAGCAGTTTCGGTGCAGAGGGAAATGAGCAGTTCTTC
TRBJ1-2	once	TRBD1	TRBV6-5	CASRTGANYGYTF	TGTGCCAGCAGGACAGGGGCTAACTATGGCTACACCTTC
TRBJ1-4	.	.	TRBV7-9	CASSPSDSLNEKLFF	TGTGCCAGCAGCCCATCGGACAGCCTTAATGAAAAACTGTTTTTT
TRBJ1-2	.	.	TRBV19	CASSLDRTYGYTF	TGTGCCAGTAGCCTGGACCGAACCTATGGCTACACCTTC
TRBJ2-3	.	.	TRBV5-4	CASSLKKGVGTDTQYF	TGTGCCAGCAGCTTGAAAAAGGGGGTGGGCACAGATACGCAGTATTTT
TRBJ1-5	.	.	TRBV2	CASRERVSNQPQHF	TGTGCCAGCAGAGAAAGGGTAAGCAATCAGCCCCAGCATTTT
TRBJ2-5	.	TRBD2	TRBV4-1	CASSQAVVAGGETQYF	TGCGCCAGCAGCCAAGCAGTTGTAGCGGGGGGAGAGACCCAGTACTTC
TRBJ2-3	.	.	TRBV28	CASSFQAGFGADTQYF	TGTGCCAGCAGTTTTCAGGCCGGTTTTGGGGCAGATACGCAGTATTTT
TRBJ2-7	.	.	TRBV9	CASSPGRTAYEQYF	TGTGCCAGCAGTCCTGGGCGGACAGCTTACGAGCAGTACTTC
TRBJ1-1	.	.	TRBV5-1	CASSLAEGAEAFF	TGCGCCAGCAGCTTGGCCGAAGGGGCAGAAGCTTTCTTT
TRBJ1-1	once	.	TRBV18	CASSPTASEAFF	TGTGCCAGCTCTCCAACGGCCAGCGAGGCTTTCTTT
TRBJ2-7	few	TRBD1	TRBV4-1	CASSQGTGGAYEQYF	TGCGCCAGCAGCCAAGGGACAGGGGGCGCCTACGAGCAGTACTTC
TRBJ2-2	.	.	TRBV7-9	CASIVTGELFF	TGTGCCAGCATCGTCACCGGGGAGCTGTTTTTT
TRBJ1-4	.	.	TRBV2	CASSVRPGEKLFF	TGTGCCAGCAGTGTGAGGCCGGGCGAAAAACTGTTTTTT
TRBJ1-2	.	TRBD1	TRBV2	CASSEARGRLYGYTF	TGTGCCAGCAGTGAAGCCAGGGGGCGGCTTTATGGCTACACCTTC
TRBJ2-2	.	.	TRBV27	CASSFLGGDTGELFF	TGTGCCAGCAGTTTTTTGGGGGGCGACACCGGGGAGCTGTTTTTT
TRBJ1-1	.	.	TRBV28	CASATSNTEAFF	TGTGCCAGCGCAACAAGTAACACTGAAGCTTTCTTT
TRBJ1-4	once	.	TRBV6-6	CASTQMAKLFF	TGTGCCAGCACCCAGATGGCAAAACTGTTTTTT
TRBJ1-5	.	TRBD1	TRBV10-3	CAIRAGTGDQPQHF	TGTGCCATCAGAGCCGGGACAGGGGATCAGCCCCAGCATTTT
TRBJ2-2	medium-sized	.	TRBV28	CASSFRGTGELFF	TGTGCCAGCAGTTTCCGCGGGACCGGGGAGCTGTTTTTT
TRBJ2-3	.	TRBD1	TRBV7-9	CAPTIPRQGAADTQYF	TGTGCCCCTACCATACCGCGACAGGGGGCCGCAGATACGCAGTATTTT
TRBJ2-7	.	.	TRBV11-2	CASSLVAGPGYEQYF	TGTGCCAGCAGCTTAGTCGCGGGTCCCGGTTACGAGCAGTACTTC
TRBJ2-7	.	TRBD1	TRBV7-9	CASSPGQGTEQYF	TGTGCCAGCAGCCCCGGACAGGGTACGGAGCAGTACTTC
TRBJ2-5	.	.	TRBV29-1	CSVHEFQETQYF	TGCAGCGTTCATGAGTTTCAAGAGACCCAGTACTTC
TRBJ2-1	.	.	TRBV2	CASRERGVYNEQFF	TGTGCCAGCAGGGAAAGGGGGGTATACAATGAGCAGTTCTTC
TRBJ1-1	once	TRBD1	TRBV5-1	CASSEDRVWAFF	TGCGCCAGCAGCGAGGACAGGGTTTGGGCTTTCTTT
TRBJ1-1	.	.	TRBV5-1	CASSLEFTGEAFF	TGCGCCAGCAGCTTGGAATTTACAGGGGAAGCTTTCTTT
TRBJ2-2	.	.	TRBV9	CASSVGGPTGELFF	TGTGCCAGCAGCGTAGGGGGACCCACCGGGGAGCTGTTTTTT
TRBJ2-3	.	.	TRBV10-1	CASQPGVAGTDTQYF	TGCGCCAGCCAGCCCGGGGTCGCAGGCACAGATACGCAGTATTTT
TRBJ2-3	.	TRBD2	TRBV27	CASTKLAGGPGDTQYF	TGTGCCAGCACAAAACTAGCGGGGGGGCCGGGAGATACGCAGTATTTT
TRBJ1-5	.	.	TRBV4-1	CASSRNSNQPQHF	TGCGCCAGCAGCCGAAATAGCAATCAGCCCCAGCATTTT
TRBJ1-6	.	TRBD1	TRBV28	CASSFTGVQSSYNSPLHF	TGTGCCAGCAGCTTTACAGGGGTCCAAAGCTCCTATAATTCACCCCTCCACTTT
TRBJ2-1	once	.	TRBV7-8	CASSLALGSDEQFF	TGTGCCAGCAGCTTAGCGCTAGGATCAGATGAGCAGTTCTTC
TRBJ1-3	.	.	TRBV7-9	CASSPTGVGNTIYF	TGTGCCAGCAGCCCGACAGGCGTCGGAAACACCATATATTTT
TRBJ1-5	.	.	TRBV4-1	CASSQANFIGVDQPQHF	TGCGCCAGCAGCCAAGCAAACTTTATCGGGGTGGACCAGCCCCAGCATTTT
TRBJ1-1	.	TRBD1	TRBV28	CASSLDRANTEAFF	TGTGCCAGCAGTTTAGACAGGGCGAACACTGAAGCTTTCTTT
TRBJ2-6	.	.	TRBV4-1	CASSQVPGQPGGANVLTF	TGCGCCAGCAGCCAAGTTCCAGGGCAGCCTGGTGGGGCCAACGTCCTGACTTTC
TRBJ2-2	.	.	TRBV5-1	CASSPIVADSTGELFF	TGCGCCAGCAGCCCAATAGTGGCAGACTCCACCGGGGAGCTGTTTTTT
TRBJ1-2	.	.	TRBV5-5	CASSLVRGSYGYTF	TGTGCCAGCAGCTTGGTCAGGGGAAGCTATGGCTACACCTTC
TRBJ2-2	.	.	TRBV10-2	CAIRRDTNTGELFF	TGCGCCATACGTCGGGACACCAACACCGGGGAGCTGTTTTTT
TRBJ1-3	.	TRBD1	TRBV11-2	CASSLSRGQGNTIYF	TGTGCCAGCAGCTTAAGCAGGGGGCAAGGAAACACCATATATTTT
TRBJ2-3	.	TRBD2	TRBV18	CASSPPGGGDTQYF	TGTGCCAGCTCACCACCCGGGGGGGGAGATACGCAGTATTTT
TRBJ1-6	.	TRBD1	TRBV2	CASRSGTGNSPLHF	TGTGCCAGCAGGTCCGGGACAGGGAATTCACCCCTCCACTTT
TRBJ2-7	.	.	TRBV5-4	CASSLGRAGDEQYF	TGTGCCAGCAGCTTGGGGAGGGCCGGGGACGAGCAGTACTTC
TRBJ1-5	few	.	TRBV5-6	CASSFYENQPQHF	TGTGCCAGCAGCTTTTACGAGAATCAGCCCCAGCATTTT
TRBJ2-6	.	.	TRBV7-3	CASSSTGSGANVLTF	TGTGCCAGCAGCTCCACAGGGTCTGGGGCCAACGTCCTGACTTTC
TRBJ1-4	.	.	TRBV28	CASIYRNEKLFF	TGTGCCAGCATCTACCGGAATGAAAAACTGTTTTTT
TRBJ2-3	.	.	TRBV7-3	CASSSTDTQYF	TGTGCCAGCAGCTCCACAGATACGCAGTATTTT
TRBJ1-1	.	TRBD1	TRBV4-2	CASSQARGGNTEAFF	TGTGCCAGCAGCCAGGCCAGGGGGGGAAACACTGAAGCTTTCTTT
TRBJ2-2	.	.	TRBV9	CASTPGGASFLRAGELFF	.